A selection of T cell receptor beta chains follows, all from one sample in a study of human T cells and chemical hapten exposure. TCRdb re-called the RACE reads with MiXCR, one entry per CDR3 protein. Seen here are about 360,000 distinct CDR3 sequences, more than 4.5% observed once, and the top ten hold over 2%. The sample here was whole blood, taken in connection with sensitization to the hapten diphenylcyclopropenone (DPC). Receptors were obtained from a woman between 50 and 59 years old with alopecia areata. Some clones in this sample may be carry-over from other donors' samples. Both conserved end residues are part of each CDR3. Fields, in order: clone size, D gene, V gene, J gene, CDR3 protein, CDR3 DNA. A D gene is named only where the DNA matches it firmly. Size values are once, few and many counts, or a class for expanded clones, and some rows have none.

few,TRBD2,TRBV15,TRBJ2-7,CATSNPRQAGGPSYEQYF,TGTGCCACCAGCAATCCTCGGCAGGCGGGAGGACCCTCCTACGAGCAGTACTTC
-,-,TRBV6-1,TRBJ1-2,CASSEAATAVYGYTF,TGTGCCAGCAGTGAAGCGGCGACAGCTGTCTATGGCTACACCTTC
many,-,TRBV5-1,TRBJ1-1,CASSLRILGRNTEAFF,TGCGCCAGCAGCTTGAGGATTTTGGGCCGCAACACTGAAGCTTTCTTT
-,TRBD1,TRBV5-1,TRBJ2-5,CASSRDRVQETQYF,TGCGCCAGTAGTAGGGACAGAGTCCAAGAGACCCAGTACTTC
many,TRBD1,TRBV4-3,TRBJ2-3,CASSPDGQGAHGDTQYF,TGCGCCAGCAGCCCTGATGGCCAGGGGGCGCATGGAGATACGCAGTATTTT
-,-,TRBV18,TRBJ1-3,CASSPAPGNTIYF,TGTGCCAGCTCACCGGCCCCTGGAAACACCATATATTTT
-,-,TRBV5-1,TRBJ1-2,CASSSTPGRRIYGYTF,TGCGCCAGCAGCTCTACCCCCGGACGAAGGATCTATGGCTACACCTTC
few,TRBD2,TRBV12-5,TRBJ2-3,CASGTTLAESLTDTQYF,TGTGCTAGTGGTACGACTCTAGCGGAGAGTCTCACAGATACGCAGTATTTT
few,TRBD2,TRBV27,TRBJ2-7,CASSETSGGAYEQYF,TGTGCCAGCAGTGAAACTAGCGGGGGGGCCTACGAGCAGTACTTC
-,-,TRBV3-1,TRBJ1-5,CASSQGWGRASNQPQHF,TGTGCCAGCAGCCAAGGCTGGGGCAGGGCAAGCAATCAGCCCCAGCATTTT
many,-,TRBV7-3,TRBJ1-1,CASSFQGGITEAFF,TGTGCCAGCAGCTTTCAGGGAGGGATCACTGAAGCTTTCTTT
many,-,TRBV4-1,TRBJ1-2,CASSHRDYGYTF,TGCGCCAGCAGCCACCGGGACTATGGCTACACCTTC
few,-,TRBV11-2,TRBJ1-2,CASSLDRVSSKSYTF,TGTGCCAGCAGCTTAGATCGGGTCAGCTCGAAAAGCTACACCTTC
few,-,TRBV12-3/TRBV12-4,TRBJ1-4,CASSPRAATNEKLFF,TGTGCCAGCAGTCCCCGGGCCGCAACTAATGAAAAACTGTTTTTT
few,TRBD1,TRBV24-1,TRBJ2-3,CATSDTPLTGDADTQYF,TGTGCCACCAGTGACACGCCTTTGACAGGGGACGCAGATACGCAGTATTTT
many,-,TRBV10-3,TRBJ2-5,CAISESLQGRETQYF,TGTGCCATCAGTGAGTCCCTACAAGGGAGAGAGACCCAGTACTTC
few,-,TRBV19,TRBJ2-6,CASSIYNSGANVLTF,TGTGCCAGTAGTATATACAACTCTGGGGCCAACGTCCTGACTTTC
-,-,TRBV12-3/TRBV12-4,TRBJ1-5,CASSLQGTLPPQHF,TGTGCCAGCAGTCTACAGGGTACGCTTCCGCCCCAGCATTTT
few,-,TRBV18,TRBJ2-3,CASSLRDRNSLDTQYF,TGTGCCAGCTCACTCCGGGACCGAAACAGTTTAGATACGCAGTATTTT
few,TRBD1,TRBV10-3,TRBJ1-1,CAISAGQTNTEAFF,TGTGCCATCAGTGCGGGACAGACGAACACTGAAGCTTTCTTT
-,-,TRBV20-1,TRBJ1-5,CSARERGRWAGVDQPQHF,TGCAGTGCTAGAGAGCGGGGTCGCTGGGCAGGGGTGGATCAGCCCCAGCATTTT
-,-,TRBV10-3,TRBJ2-3,CAMGKAGVADTQYF,TGTGCCATGGGCAAAGCGGGCGTGGCAGATACGCAGTATTTT
few,TRBD1,TRBV20-1,TRBJ1-4,CSARDSTGDREKLFF,TGCAGTGCTAGAGATTCGACAGGGGATCGGGAAAAACTGTTTTTT
many,TRBD2,TRBV4-2,TRBJ2-7,CASSQAPTSVTYEQYF,TGTGCCAGCAGCCAAGCCCCGACTAGCGTTACCTACGAGCAGTACTTC
many,TRBD2,TRBV7-2,TRBJ2-1,CASSLAGGRNEQFF,TGTGCCAGCTCCCTAGCGGGAGGGCGCAATGAGCAGTTCTTC
-,-,TRBV7-9,TRBJ2-3,CASSLRAPTDTQYF,TGTGCCAGCAGCCTCCGGGCCCCCACAGATACGCAGTATTTT
few,-,TRBV9,TRBJ2-3,CASSVDGTADTQYF,TGTGCCAGCAGCGTAGATGGGACTGCGGATACGCAGTATTTT